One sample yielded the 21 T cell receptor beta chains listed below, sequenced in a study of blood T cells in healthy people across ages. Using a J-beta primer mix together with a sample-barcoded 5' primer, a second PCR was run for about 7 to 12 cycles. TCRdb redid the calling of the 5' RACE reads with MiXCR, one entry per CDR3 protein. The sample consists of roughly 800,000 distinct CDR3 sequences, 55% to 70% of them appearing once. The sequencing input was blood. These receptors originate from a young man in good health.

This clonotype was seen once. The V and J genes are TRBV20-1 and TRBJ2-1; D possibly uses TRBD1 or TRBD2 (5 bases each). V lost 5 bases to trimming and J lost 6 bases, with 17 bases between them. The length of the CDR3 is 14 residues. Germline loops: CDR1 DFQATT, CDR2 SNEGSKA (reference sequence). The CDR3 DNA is TGCAGTGCTCACCCGGGACCACGGAGCAATGAGCAGTTCTTC. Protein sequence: CSAHPGPRSNEQFF.

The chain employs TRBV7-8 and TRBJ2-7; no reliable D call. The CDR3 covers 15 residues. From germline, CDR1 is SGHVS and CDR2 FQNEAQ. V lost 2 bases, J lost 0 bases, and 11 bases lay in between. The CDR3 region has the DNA TGTGCCAGCAGCTTAATGGTTCTCAGCTCCTACGAGCAGTACTTC. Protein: CASSLMVLSSYEQYF.

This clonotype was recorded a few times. DNA for the CDR3: TGTGCCAGCAGCCTGGGACTAACCGGGGGGAATACGCAGTATTTT. Its protein is CASSLGLTGGNTQYF. This sequence joins TRBV7-2 and TRBJ2-3, with 7 bases aligning to TRBD2. The CDR3 spans 15 residues. The trim removed 5 bases at V and 7 bases at J, leaving 12 bases unmatched. Germline V gives CDR1 SGHTA, CDR2 FQGNSA.

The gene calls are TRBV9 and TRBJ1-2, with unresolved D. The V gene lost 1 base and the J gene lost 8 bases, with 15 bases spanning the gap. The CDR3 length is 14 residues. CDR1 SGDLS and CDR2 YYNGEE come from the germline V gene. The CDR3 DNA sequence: TGTGCCAGCAGCGTATATGACCCCCGAAAGGGCTACACCTTC. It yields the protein CASSVYDPRKGYTF.

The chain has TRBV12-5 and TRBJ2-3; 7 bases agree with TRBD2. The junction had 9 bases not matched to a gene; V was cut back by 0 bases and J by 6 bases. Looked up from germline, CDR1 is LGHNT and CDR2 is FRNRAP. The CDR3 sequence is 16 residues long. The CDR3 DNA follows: TGTGCTAGTGGTTTGGTAGTCGCGGGAGATAAGGATACGCAGTATTTT. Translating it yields CASGLVVAGDKDTQYF.

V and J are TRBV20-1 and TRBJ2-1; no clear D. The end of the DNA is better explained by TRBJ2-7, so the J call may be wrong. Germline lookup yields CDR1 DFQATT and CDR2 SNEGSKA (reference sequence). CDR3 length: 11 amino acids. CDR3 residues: CSARVLNEQYF. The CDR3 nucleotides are TGCAGTGCTAGGGTGCTCAATGAGCAGTACTTC.

In nucleotides, the CDR3 is TGTGCCAGCAGCTTCAGTTGGATGGGAAGCGTCGATGAGCAGTTCTTC. Protein sequence: CASSFSWMGSVDEQFF. V gene TRBV7-2 combines with J gene TRBJ2-1; D remains unclear. The germline V and J ends were trimmed by 3 bases and 8 bases, with 20 bases remaining between them. Germline assignment: CDR1 SGHTA and CDR2 FQGNSA. The CDR3 has 16 residues.

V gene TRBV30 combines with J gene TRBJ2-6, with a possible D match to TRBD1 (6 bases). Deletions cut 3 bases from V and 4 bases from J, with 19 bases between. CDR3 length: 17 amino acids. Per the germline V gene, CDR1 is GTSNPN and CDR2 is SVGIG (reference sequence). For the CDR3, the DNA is TGTGCCTGGAGGCCCATACAGGGTCTAATGGGGGCCAACGTCCTGACTTTC. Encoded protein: CAWRPIQGLMGANVLTF.

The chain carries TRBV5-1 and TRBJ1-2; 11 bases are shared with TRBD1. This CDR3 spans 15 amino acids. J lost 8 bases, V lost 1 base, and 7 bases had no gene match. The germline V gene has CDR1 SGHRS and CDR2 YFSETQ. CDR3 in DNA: TGCGCCAGCAGCTTGAGGGGACAGGGGGAGAAGGGCTACACCTTC. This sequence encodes CASSLRGQGEKGYTF.

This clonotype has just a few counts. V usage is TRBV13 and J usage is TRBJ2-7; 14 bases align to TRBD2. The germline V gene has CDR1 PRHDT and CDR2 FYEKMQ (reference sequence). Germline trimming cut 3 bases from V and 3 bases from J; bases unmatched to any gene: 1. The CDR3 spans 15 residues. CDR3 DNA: TGTGCCAGCAGCTTCGGACTAGCGGGGGGCTACGAGCAGTACTTC. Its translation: CASSFGLAGGYEQYF. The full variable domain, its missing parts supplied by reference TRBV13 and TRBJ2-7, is AAGVIQSPRHLIKEKRETATLKCYPIPRHDTVYWYQQGPGQDPQFLISFYEKMQSDKGSIPDRFSAQQFSDYHSELNMSSLELGDSALYFCASSFGLAGGYEQYFGPGTRLTVT.

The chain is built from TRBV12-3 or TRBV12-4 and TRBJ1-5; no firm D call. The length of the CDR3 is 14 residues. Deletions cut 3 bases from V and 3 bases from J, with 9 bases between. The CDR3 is CASSFGQFNQPQHF. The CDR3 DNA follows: TGTGCCAGCAGTTTCGGGCAGTTCAATCAGCCCCAGCATTTT.

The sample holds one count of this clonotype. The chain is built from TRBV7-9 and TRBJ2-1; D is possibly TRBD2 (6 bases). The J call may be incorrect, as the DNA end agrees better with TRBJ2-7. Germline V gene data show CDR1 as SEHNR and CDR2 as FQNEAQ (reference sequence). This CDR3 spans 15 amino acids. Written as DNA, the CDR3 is TGTGCCAGCAGCCCCCCCACCGGACTATTGTTCGAGCAGTACTTC. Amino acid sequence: CASSPPTGLLFEQYF.

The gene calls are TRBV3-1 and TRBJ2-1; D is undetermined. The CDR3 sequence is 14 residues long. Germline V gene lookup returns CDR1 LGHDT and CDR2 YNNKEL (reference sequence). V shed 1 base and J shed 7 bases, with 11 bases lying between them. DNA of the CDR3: TGTGCCAGCAGCCAAGTTCCCGAACGAAATGAGCAGTTCTTC. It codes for CASSQVPERNEQFF.

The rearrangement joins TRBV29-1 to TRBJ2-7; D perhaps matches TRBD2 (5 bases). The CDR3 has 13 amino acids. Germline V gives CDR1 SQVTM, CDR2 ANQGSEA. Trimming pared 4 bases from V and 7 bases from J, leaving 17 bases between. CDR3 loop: CSVGEKRGWEQYF. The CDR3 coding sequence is TGCAGCGTTGGTGAGAAAAGAGGGTGGGAGCAGTACTTC.

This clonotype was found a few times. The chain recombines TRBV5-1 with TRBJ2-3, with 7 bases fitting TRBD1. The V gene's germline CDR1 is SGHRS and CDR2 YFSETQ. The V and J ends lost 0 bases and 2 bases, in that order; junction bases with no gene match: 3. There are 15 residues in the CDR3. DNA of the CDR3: TGCGCCAGCAGCTTGGACGGGACAGACACAGATACGCAGTATTTT. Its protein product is CASSLDGTDTDTQYF.

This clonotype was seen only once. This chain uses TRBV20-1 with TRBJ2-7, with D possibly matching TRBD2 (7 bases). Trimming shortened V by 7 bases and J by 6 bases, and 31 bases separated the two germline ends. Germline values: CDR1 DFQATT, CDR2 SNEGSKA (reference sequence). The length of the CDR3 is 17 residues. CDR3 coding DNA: TGCAGTGAATCTACCTTCGAGGGGGGGCGGGCGAAAGCCGAGCAGTACTTC. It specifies CSESTFEGGRAKAEQYF.

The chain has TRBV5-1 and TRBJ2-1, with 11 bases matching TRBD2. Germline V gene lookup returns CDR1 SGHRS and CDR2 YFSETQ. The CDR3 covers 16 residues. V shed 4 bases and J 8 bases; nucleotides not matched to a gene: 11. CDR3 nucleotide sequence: TGCGCCAGCAGCCTCCCCGGGACTAGCGGTTTGGATGAGCAGTTCTTC. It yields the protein CASSLPGTSGLDEQFF.

CDR3 amino acids: CASRTNGEQYF. As DNA, the CDR3 is TGTGCCAGCAGGACAAATGGGGAGCAGTACTTC. This sequence joins TRBV6-2 or TRBV6-3 and TRBJ2-7; D remains ambiguous. There are 11 residues in the CDR3. V was clipped by 6 bases and J by 7 bases, with 10 bases between them. From germline, CDR1 is MNHEY and CDR2 SVGEGT.

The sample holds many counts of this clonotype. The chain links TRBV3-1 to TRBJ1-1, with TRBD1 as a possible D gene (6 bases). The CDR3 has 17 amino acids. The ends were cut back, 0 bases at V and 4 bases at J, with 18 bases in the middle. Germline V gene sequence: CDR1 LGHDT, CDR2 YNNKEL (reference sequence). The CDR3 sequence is CASSQDKDYRDLTEAFF. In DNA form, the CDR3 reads TGTGCCAGCAGCCAAGATAAAGATTACAGGGACCTCACTGAAGCTTTCTTT.

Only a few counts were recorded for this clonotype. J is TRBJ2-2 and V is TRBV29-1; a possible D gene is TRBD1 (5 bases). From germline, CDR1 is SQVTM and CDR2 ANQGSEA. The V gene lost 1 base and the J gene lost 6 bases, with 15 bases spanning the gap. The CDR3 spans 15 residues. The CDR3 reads CSVEVAGYQAGELFF. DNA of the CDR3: TGCAGCGTTGAAGTTGCAGGGTACCAGGCCGGGGAGCTGTTTTTT.

CDR3: CASSPNLGDRSYEQYF. The CDR3 region has the DNA TGTGCCAGCAGTCCGAACCTCGGGGACAGGTCCTACGAGCAGTACTTC. V gene TRBV12-3 or TRBV12-4 combines with J gene TRBJ2-7, with 8 bases fitting TRBD1. V shed 5 bases, J shed 1 base, and the junction held 10 bases outside the gene matches. The CDR3 covers 16 residues.